This T cell receptor beta chain was recorded in a study of blood T cell repertoires in COVID-19. Across the study: Collection of acute and convalescent COVID-19 samples took place in the United States, Italy and Spain.

Per the original methods: By means of reference gene primer amplification, nucleated cell counts were estimated. Method: immunoSEQ multiplex PCR; TCRdb's copy keeps in-frame clones and lacks some. That table supplies the V and J calls and clone size; D and trimming were determined from the DNA. The sample contains approximately 200,000 clones, roughly four fifths of which appear only once. V gave up 5 bases and J gave up 7 bases, with 20 bases separating them. This CDR3 spans 15 amino acids. CDR1 is LNHDA and CDR2 is SQIVND in the germline V gene (reference sequence). This sequence joins TRBV19 and TRBJ1-1; D perhaps matches TRBD1 (5 bases). Sequenced: peripheral blood. This TCR derives from a woman aged 45-59 years with acute or convalescent COVID-19. The CDR3 spells CASSFIAGPMGEAFF. CDR3 coding DNA: TGTGCCAGTAGTTTTATCGCAGGGCCCATGGGTGAAGCTTTCTTT.